This TCR beta chain stems from a study of immune heterogeneity within non-small cell lung tumors. For each sample, template was approximately 0.6 ug of bulk tumor genomic DNA. Several spatially distant biopsies were obtained per primary tumor intraoperatively. The patients were newly diagnosed with non-small cell lung cancer, had not been treated, and had curative surgery. Germline values: CDR1 MNHNS, CDR2 SASEGT. The CDR3 has 14 amino acids. The V and J ends lost 5 bases and 2 bases respectively, with 12 bases between them. Multiplex PCR (32 V and 13 J primers) was used to amplify the TCR beta CDR3. TCRdb passed the multiplex PCR reads through MiXCR, listing each CDR3 protein once. The sample carries tens of thousands of distinct CDR3 sequences, around 26% recorded once.

Material for sequencing was lung tumor tissue. The chain carries TRBV6-1 and TRBJ1-2; TRBD1 is a possible D gene (5 bases). The source of this sequence is a middle-aged man with non-small cell lung cancer. CDR3 bases: TGTGCCAGCAGTAAAGGGGAAACAAACTATGGCTACACCTTC. This translates into CASSKGETNYGYTF.